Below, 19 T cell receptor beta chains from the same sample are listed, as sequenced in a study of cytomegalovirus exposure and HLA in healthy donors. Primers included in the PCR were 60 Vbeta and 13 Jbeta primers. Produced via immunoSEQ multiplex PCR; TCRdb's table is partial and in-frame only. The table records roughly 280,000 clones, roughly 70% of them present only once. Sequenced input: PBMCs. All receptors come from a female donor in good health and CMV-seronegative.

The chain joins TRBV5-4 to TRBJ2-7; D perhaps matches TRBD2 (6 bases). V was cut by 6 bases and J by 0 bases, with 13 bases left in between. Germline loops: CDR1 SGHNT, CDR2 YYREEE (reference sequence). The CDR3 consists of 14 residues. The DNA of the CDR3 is TGTGCCAGCACCGTGCGGGGTGGCTCCTACGAGCAGTACTTC. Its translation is CASTVRGGSYEQYF.

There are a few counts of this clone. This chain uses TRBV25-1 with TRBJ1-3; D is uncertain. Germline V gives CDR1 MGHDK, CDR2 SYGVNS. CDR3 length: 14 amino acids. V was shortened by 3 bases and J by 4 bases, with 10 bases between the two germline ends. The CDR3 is CASSDSGEGNTIYF. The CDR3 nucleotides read TGTGCCAGCAGTGACTCGGGTGAGGGAAACACCATATATTTT.

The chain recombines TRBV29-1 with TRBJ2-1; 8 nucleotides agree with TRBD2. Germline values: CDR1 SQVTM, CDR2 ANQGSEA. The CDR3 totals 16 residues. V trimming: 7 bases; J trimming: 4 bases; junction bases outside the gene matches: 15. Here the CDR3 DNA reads TGCAGCGCCCGAGGCCTAGCGGGCTCCGTATACAATGAGCAGTTCTTC. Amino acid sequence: CSARGLAGSVYNEQFF.

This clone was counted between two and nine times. CDR3 nucleotide sequence: TGTGCCAGCAGCAAAGGAACCCATGGGGGGGGCCTGGGCAATCAGCCCCAGCATTTT. Translated: CASSKGTHGGGLGNQPQHF. V gene TRBV21-1 combines with J gene TRBJ1-5. TRBV21-1 is assigned pseudogene status. CDR3 length: 19 residues.

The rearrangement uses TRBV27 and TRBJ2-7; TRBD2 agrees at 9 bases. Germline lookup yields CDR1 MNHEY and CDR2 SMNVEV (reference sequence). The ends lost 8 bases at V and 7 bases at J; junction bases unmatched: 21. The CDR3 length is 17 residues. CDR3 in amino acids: CASSRGGSGRNLREQYF. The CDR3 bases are TGTGCCAGCTCTAGGGGCGGTAGCGGGAGAAATCTGAGAGAGCAGTACTTC.

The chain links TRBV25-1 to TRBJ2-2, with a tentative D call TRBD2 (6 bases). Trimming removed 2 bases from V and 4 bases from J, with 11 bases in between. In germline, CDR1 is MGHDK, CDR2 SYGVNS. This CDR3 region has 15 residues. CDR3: CASSEKPSVTGELFF. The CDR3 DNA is TGTGCCAGCAGTGAAAAACCTAGCGTCACCGGGGAGCTGTTTTTT.

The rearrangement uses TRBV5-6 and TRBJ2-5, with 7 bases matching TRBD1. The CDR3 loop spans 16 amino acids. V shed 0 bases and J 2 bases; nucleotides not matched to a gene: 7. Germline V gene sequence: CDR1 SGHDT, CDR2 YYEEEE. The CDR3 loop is CASSLVSGGGQETQYF. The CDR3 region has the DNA TGTGCCAGCAGCTTGGTGTCAGGGGGTGGGCAAGAGACCCAGTACTTC.

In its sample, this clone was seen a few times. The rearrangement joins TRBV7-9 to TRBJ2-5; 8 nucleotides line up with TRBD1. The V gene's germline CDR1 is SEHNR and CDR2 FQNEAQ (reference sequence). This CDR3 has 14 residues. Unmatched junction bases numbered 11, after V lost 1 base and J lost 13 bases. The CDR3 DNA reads TGTGCCAGCAGCTTAGACTGGACAGGGAGTGGGATGTACTTC. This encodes CASSLDWTGSGMYF.

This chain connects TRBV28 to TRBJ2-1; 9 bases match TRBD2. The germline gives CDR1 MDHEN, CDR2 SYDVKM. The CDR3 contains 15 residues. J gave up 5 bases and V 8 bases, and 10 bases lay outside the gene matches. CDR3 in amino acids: CASGGGGRENNEQFF. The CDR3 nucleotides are TGTGCCAGCGGAGGCGGCGGGAGGGAAAACAATGAGCAGTTCTTC. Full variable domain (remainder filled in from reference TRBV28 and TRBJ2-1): DVKVTQSSRYLVKRTGEKVFLECVQDMDHENMFWYRQDPGLGLRLIYFSYDVKMKEKGDIPEGYSVSREKKERFSLILESASTNQTSMYLCASGGGGRENNEQFFGPGTRLTVL.

The CDR3 here is CATSRDRILAIHEQYF. The CDR3 bases are TGTGCCACCAGCAGAGATCGGATTCTAGCTATCCACGAGCAGTACTTC. The gene calls are TRBV15 and TRBJ2-7; the D gene is possibly TRBD2 (5 bases). Germline lookup yields CDR1 LNHNV and CDR2 YYDKDF (reference sequence). The CDR3 loop spans 16 amino acids. Trimming pared 0 bases from V and 5 bases from J, leaving 17 bases between. Drawing the rest from reference TRBV15 and TRBJ2-7, the complete variable domain is DAMVIQNPRYQVTQFGKPVTLSCSQTLNHNVMYWYQQKSSQAPKLLFHYYDKDFNNEADTPDNFQSRRPNTSFCFLDIRSPGLGDTAMYLCATSRDRILAIHEQYFGPGTRLTVT.

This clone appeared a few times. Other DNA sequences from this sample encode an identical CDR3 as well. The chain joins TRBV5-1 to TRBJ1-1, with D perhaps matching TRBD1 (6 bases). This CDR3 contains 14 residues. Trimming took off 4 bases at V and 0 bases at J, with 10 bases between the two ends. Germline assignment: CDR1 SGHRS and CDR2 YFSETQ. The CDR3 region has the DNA TGCGCCAGCAGCGTGGACAGCCTGAACACTGAAGCTTTCTTT. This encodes CASSVDSLNTEAFF.

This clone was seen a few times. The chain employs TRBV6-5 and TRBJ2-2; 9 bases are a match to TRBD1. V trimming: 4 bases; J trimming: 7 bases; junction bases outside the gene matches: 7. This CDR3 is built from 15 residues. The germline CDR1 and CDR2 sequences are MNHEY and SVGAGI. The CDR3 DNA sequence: TGTGCCAGCAGTTCTCGGACAGGGGCCGGCGGGGAGCTGTTTTTT. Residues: CASSSRTGAGGELFF.

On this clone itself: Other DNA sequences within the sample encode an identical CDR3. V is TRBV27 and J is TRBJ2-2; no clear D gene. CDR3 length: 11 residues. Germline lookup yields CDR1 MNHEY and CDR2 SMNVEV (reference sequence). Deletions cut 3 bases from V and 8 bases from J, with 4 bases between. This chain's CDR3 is CASSFSGELFF. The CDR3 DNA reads TGTGCCAGCAGTTTCTCGGGGGAGCTGTTTTTT.

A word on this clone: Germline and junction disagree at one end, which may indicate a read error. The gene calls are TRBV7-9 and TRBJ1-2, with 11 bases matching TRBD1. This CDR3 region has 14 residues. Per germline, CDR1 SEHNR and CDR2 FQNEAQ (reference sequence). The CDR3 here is CSSSSPGQGDGYTF. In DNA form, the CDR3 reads TGTTCCAGCAGCTCACCGGGACAGGGGGATGGCTACACCTTC.

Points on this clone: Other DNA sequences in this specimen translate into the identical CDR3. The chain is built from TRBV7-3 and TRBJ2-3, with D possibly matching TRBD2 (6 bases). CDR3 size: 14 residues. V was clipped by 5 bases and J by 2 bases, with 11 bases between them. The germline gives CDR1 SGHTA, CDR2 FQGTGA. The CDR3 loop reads CASSLGLSTDTQYF. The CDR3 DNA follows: TGTGCCAGCAGCCTGGGACTTTCCACAGATACGCAGTATTTT. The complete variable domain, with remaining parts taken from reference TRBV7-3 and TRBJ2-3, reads GAGVSQTPSNKVTEKGKYVELRCDPISGHTALYWYRQSLGQGPEFLIYFQGTGAADDSGLPNDRFFAVRPEGSVSTLKIQRTERGDSAVYLCASSLGLSTDTQYFGPGTRLTVL.

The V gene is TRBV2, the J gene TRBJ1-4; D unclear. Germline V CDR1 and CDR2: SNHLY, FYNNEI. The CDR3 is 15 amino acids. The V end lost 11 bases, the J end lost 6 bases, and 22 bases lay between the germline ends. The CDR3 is CAGGREGGEDEKLFF. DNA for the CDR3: TGTGCCGGCGGGAGGGAAGGCGGGGAGGATGAAAAACTGTTTTTT.

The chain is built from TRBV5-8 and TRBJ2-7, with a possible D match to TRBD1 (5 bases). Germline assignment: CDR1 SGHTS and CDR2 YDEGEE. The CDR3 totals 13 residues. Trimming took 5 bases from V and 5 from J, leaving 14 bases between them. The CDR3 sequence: CASRLRGPDEQYF. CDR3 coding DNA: TGTGCCAGCAGGCTTAGGGGCCCCGACGAGCAGTACTTC.

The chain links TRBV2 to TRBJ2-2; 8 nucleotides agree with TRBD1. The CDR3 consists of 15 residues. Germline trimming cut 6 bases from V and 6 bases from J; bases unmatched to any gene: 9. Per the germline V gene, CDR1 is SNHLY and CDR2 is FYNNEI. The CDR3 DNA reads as TGTGCCAGCAGGGCTACGGACAGGGTGGCCGGGGAGCTGTTTTTT. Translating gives CASRATDRVAGELFF.

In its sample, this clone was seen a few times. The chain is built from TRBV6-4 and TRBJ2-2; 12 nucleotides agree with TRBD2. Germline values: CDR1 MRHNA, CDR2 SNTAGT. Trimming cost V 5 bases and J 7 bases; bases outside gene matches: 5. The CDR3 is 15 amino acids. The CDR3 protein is CASSPTSGSGGELFF. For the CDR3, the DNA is TGTGCCAGCAGTCCGACTAGCGGGAGCGGCGGGGAGCTGTTTTTT.